This T cell receptor (beta chain) was recovered during a study of tumor and adjacent non-tumor tissue in lung cancer. Across the whole study: There were around 11 adenocarcinoma, 2 squamous cell carcinoma and 1 small cell lung cancer cases.

RNA was extracted from bulk tissue without any cell sorting. With regard to this clonotype: The antigen remains undetermined. A much larger clone sits a single nucleotide away, making a read error possible.

Findings and limits, study-wide: Tumor repertoires had a smaller top 100 clone share than normal lung. TCR diversity was significantly greater in tumor than normal lung tissue. Tumor TCR diversity, when higher, was linked to shorter survival.

Three rounds of nested PCR, following a modified ARM-PCR protocol, produced the TCRbeta library. Via MiXCR, TCRdb re-called the multiplex PCR reads, giving one row per CDR3 protein. The data show tens of thousands of distinct CDR3 sequences, 50% to 60% seen once. The sequence derives from a man aged 45 to 65 with non-small cell lung cancer. The specimen was lung tumor tissue.

The CDR3 reads CSVVSGNEQFF. In DNA form, the CDR3 reads TGCAGCGTGGTGAGTGGGAATGAGCAGTTCTTC. This chain links TRBV29-1 with TRBJ2-1; no firm D call. V was trimmed by 6 bases and J by 7 bases, leaving 10 bases between them. Germline V gene data show CDR1 as SQVTM and CDR2 as ANQGSEA. There are 11 residues in the CDR3.